The rows below give T cell receptor beta chains drawn from one sample of a study of siplizumab effects on memory and regulatory T cells. Method: immunoSEQ multiplex PCR; TCRdb's copy keeps in-frame clones and lacks some. The sample comprises over 85,000 clones, roughly 96% of which are singletons, and around 0.03% rests with the top ten. The sequenced material came from naive CD4+ T cells sorted from blood. The receptors stem from a human donor in good health. Each CDR3 is given with its conserved first and last residue. The order of the fields is J gene, V gene, clone size, D gene, CDR3 DNA, CDR3 protein. D genes are given only for firm matches. Clone size appears in some rows only: once, few, many, or a class for an expanded clone.

>TRBJ1-1|TRBV21-1|-|-
TGTGCCAGCAGCAAGGAACAGGTTTCGGCCTTCGCTTTCTTT
CASSKEQVSAFAFF
>TRBJ2-1|TRBV9|-|TRBD2
TGTGCCAGCAGCGTAGAGGTCGCGGGGGCCTACAATGAGCAGTTCTTC
CASSVEVAGAYNEQFF
>TRBJ1-2|TRBV18|-|TRBD1
TGTGCCAGCTCACCGGGACAGGGTGGTGGCTACACCTTC
CASSPGQGGGYTF
>TRBJ2-6|TRBV19|-|-
TGTGCCAGTAGTATCTCACCGGGACGGATGCACTCTGGGGCCAACGTCCTGACTTTC
CASSISPGRMHSGANVLTF
>TRBJ2-7|TRBV5-4|-|TRBD1
TGTGCCAGCAGCTTGGTAGGGACAGCCTCCTACGAGCAGTACTTC
CASSLVGTASYEQYF
>TRBJ2-1|TRBV27|-|-
TGTGCCAGCAGTTTTAATGGGGAGGTGGCGTTCAATGAGCAGTTCTTC
CASSFNGEVAFNEQFF
>TRBJ2-2|TRBV9|-|-
TGTGCCAGTTCAGTTTCGAACACCGGGGAGCTGTTTTTT
CASSVSNTGELFF
>TRBJ1-2|TRBV5-4|-|-
TGTGCCAGCAGCTTGGGAGAGGGCGGCTATGGCTACACCTTC
CASSLGEGGYGYTF
>TRBJ2-1|TRBV11-3|-|TRBD2
TGTGCCAGCAGCTTAGAAGCGGGGGCCTACAATGAGCAGTTCTTC
CASSLEAGAYNEQFF
>TRBJ2-3|TRBV29-1|-|TRBD2
TGCAGCACCATTAGCGGGGGGGCAACAGATACGCAGTATTTT
CSTISGGATDTQYF
>TRBJ1-1|TRBV10-3|-|-
TGTGCCATCAGTGCGGGGGGGGAGAACACTGAAGCTTTCTTT
CAISAGGENTEAFF
>TRBJ2-7|TRBV5-1|-|-
TGCGCCAGCAGCTTGGCTTTGGGGTTCACTTCCTACGAGCAGTACTTC
CASSLALGFTSYEQYF
>TRBJ2-1|TRBV18|-|TRBD1
TGTGCCAGCTCACCGGGGATACAGGGGGGAGATGAGCAGTTCTTC
CASSPGIQGGDEQFF
>TRBJ2-6|TRBV11-3|-|-
TGTGCCAGCAGCCCCTCAGGGAACTCTGGGGCCAACGTCCCGACTTTC
CASSPSGNSGANVPTF
>TRBJ1-4|TRBV28|-|-
TGTGCCAGCAGTTTCCCAGGGGACACTAATGAAAAACTGTTTTTT
CASSFPGDTNEKLFF
>TRBJ1-5|TRBV6-6|few|-
TGTGCCAGCAGTTATGAGATCGTAAATCAGCCCCAGCATTTT
CASSYEIVNQPQHF
>TRBJ2-7|TRBV10-3|-|TRBD1
TGTGCCATCAGTGGCTCCGGGACAGCCTCCTACGAGCAGTACTTC
CAISGSGTASYEQYF
>TRBJ1-1|TRBV6-1|-|-
TGTGCCAGCAGTGTGAACACTGAAGCTTTCTTT
CASSVNTEAFF
>TRBJ1-1|TRBV19|-|TRBD1
TGTGCCAGTAGTAAGGGACAGGGGGGCAATGAAGCTTTCTTT
CASSKGQGGNEAFF
>TRBJ2-3|TRBV6-5|-|-
TGTGCCAGCAGTTACGGCGCCAGCACAGATACGCAGTATTTT
CASSYGASTDTQYF
>TRBJ2-7|TRBV5-1|-|-
TGCGCCAGCAGCTTGGAGGGGACCCAATACGAGCAGTACTTC
CASSLEGTQYEQYF
>TRBJ2-5|TRBV6-5|-|-
TGTGCCAGCAGTTACTCGACGGGGGCGAAGACCCAGTACTTC
CASSYSTGAKTQYF